The clone carrying this T cell receptor beta chain was recorded once. Its antigen is not known. The sample originates from a study of T cells in Graves' hyperthyroidism and ophthalmopathy. Study-wide findings and caveats: The model anticipated ophthalmopathy a median around six months pre-onset. Blood shared most expanded thyroid clonotypes above 0.001.

Amplified regions were TCR beta CDR3 sequences from RNA transcripts. The HTBI primer set drove a first-round RT-PCR of the TCR CDR3. TCRdb recomputed calls from the multiplex PCR reads with MiXCR, one row per CDR3 protein. The repertoire holds under 400,000 distinct CDR3 sequences, with around 25% as singletons. Patients aged 18 to 65 had newly diagnosed hyperthyroidism that had lasted under 2 months. Fresh peripheral blood, around 10 ml, yielded the PBMCs. This clonotype was sampled from a man aged 45 to 65 with Graves' hyperthyroidism. The specimen was blood.

CDR3 nucleotides: TGTGCCTGGAGTGTACCCCGTGGGGGATACTCCTACGAGCAGTACTTC. It is translated as CAWSVPRGGYSYEQYF. This chain links TRBV30 with TRBJ2-7, with D possibly being TRBD1 or TRBD2 (5 bases each). The CDR3 has 16 residues. CDR1 and CDR2 (germline): GTSNPN, SVGIG (reference sequence). Trimming took off 0 bases at V and 0 bases at J, with 15 bases between the two ends.